This T cell receptor beta chain emerged from a study of blood T cell repertoires in COVID-19. Whole-study context: Whether acute or convalescent, the COVID-19 samples came from the United States, Italy and Spain. PBMCs, B-cell-depleted T cells, or T cells provided the cDNA or gDNA that made up the material.

Per the study methods: Nucleated cell number was recorded as an estimate derived from reference gene primer amplification. Libraries were prepared by immunoSEQ multiplex PCR; TCRdb keeps only in-frame clonotypes and omits some of them. That table gives V, J and clone size, and the DNA gave D and trimming. This sample yields about 180,000 clones, of which approximately 88% are seen a single time; roughly 4.2% belongs to the top ten. The CDR3 loop spans 10 amino acids. V was clipped by 7 bases and J by 13 bases; unmatched bases: 6. CDR1 and CDR2 (germline): SQVTM, ANQGSEA. This TCR derives from a woman aged 25 to 39 with acute or convalescent COVID-19. The chain uses TRBV29-1 and TRBJ2-1, with 8 bases lining up with TRBD1. Sequenced sample: peripheral blood. The CDR3 nucleotides are TGCAGCGCAGGGGACAGGACCCAGTTCTTC. Amino acids: CSAGDRTQFF.